These 3 T cell receptor beta chains share one sample of origin, sequenced in a study of T cell responses to AZD1222 COVID-19 vaccine. Assay used: immunoSEQ multiplex PCR; TCRdb lists only in-frame clones, some missing. The table lists 80,000 to 95,000 clones, 85% to 90% of them singletons. This specimen was peripheral blood, taken on day 0 of MenACWY control vaccination. The receptors were gathered from an adult in good health.

The rearrangement uses TRBV12-3 or TRBV12-4 and TRBJ2-3; D uncertain. The CDR3 sequence is 13 residues long. Trimming pared 3 bases from V and 3 bases from J, leaving 7 bases between. CDR3 amino acids: CASSFLRTDTQYF. CDR3 bases: TGTGCCAGCAGTTTCTTACGGACAGATACGCAGTATTTT.

J is TRBJ1-4 and V is TRBV5-1, with D unresolved. Germline assignment: CDR1 SGHRS and CDR2 YFSETQ. The CDR3 consists of 14 residues. Between the trimmed V and J ends, which lost 7 bases and 7 bases, there was a span of 17 bases. The CDR3 reads CASQSVGMSEKLFF. The CDR3 nucleotides read TGCGCCAGCCAATCGGTAGGGATGAGTGAAAAACTGTTTTTT.

The chain links TRBV24-1 to TRBJ1-4, with 8 bases matching TRBD1. This CDR3 contains 13 residues. Germline trimming cut 9 bases from V and 5 bases from J; bases unmatched to any gene: 4. Germline assignment: CDR1 KGHDR and CDR2 SFDVKD. The CDR3 loop is CATLDRGNEKLFF. The DNA of the CDR3 is TGTGCCACCTTAGACAGGGGAAATGAAAAACTGTTTTTT.